Listed here is a single TCR beta chain. The sample belongs to a study of blood T cells in healthy people across ages. V lost 6 bases to trimming and J lost 8 bases, with 17 bases between them. Germline CDR1 and CDR2: KGHDR and SFDVKD. The CDR3 runs to 14 residues. Then a second PCR, running roughly 7 to 11 cycles, was carried out with a sample-barcoded 5' primer and a J-beta primer mix. MiXCR, run by TCRdb on the 5' RACE reads, gives a single entry per CDR3 protein. The repertoire has more than 700,000 distinct CDR3 sequences, about 55% of them found once; the top ten carry around 40%. The specimen sequenced was blood. V is TRBV24-1 and J is TRBJ2-3; perhaps TRBD1 as D (5 bases). The origin of this receptor is a man at least 80 years old in good health. This chain's CDR3 is CATSSTEWAGTQYF. As DNA, the CDR3 is TGTGCCACCAGTTCGACAGAGTGGGCCGGTACGCAGTATTTT.